This T cell receptor beta chain was profiled in a study of cytomegalovirus exposure and HLA in healthy donors. Points from the study as a whole: A highly shared variant cluster was judged a likely technical artifact. TCR beta V segments were, for the most part, productive about 87% or about 30% of the time in an earlier analysis. With later analysis, a missense DCLRE1C variant became linked to TCR beta V- and J-gene trimming.

In the PCR, 60 Vbeta and 13 Jbeta primers were used. Original processing methods: Tens of millions of unique TCR beta chains, roughly 11 million shared, were counted in a later analysis. The data were produced by immunoSEQ multiplex PCR, yet TCRdb's version contains in-frame clones alone and is incomplete. The V and J calls and clone size come from that table; D and trimming were worked out from the DNA. Among 130,000 to 150,000 clones listed, about three quarters were seen once. Concerning this clone itself: The antigen is unknown.

Sequenced: PBMCs. This TCR derives from a male donor in good health and CMV-seropositive.

This CDR3 reads CASSDTGEEKLFF. Written as DNA, the CDR3 is TGCGCCAGCAGTGATACGGGGGAGGAAAAACTGTTTTTT. V gene TRBV10-1 combines with J gene TRBJ1-4; D perhaps matches TRBD1 (5 bases). The CDR3 sequence is 13 residues long. CDR1 and CDR2 from the germline V gene are WNHNN and SYGVQD (reference sequence). V lost 3 bases and J 8 bases, leaving 10 bases between the germline ends.